These 18 T cell receptor beta chains share one sample of origin, sequenced in a study of T-cell memory formation after mild COVID-19. TCRdb redid the calling of the 5' RACE reads with MiXCR, one entry per CDR3 protein. This sample has 280,000 or so distinct CDR3 sequences; 18% occur once, and the top ten carry under 25%. Sequenced sample: PBMCs or a T cell subset sorted from them (not recorded which). These receptors were collected from a man in his late teens or twenties who had mild COVID-19 (a few samples of this study predate the infection). Cell type and time point are not known.

The rearrangement joins TRBV5-6 to TRBJ2-1; D remains ambiguous. V was clipped by 0 bases and J by 2 bases, with 6 bases between them. This CDR3 has 14 residues. Germline V gene lookup returns CDR1 SGHDT and CDR2 YYEEEE. For the CDR3, the DNA is TGTGCCAGCAGCTTGGGCCTAGCCTACAATGAGCAGTTCTTC. Translating gives CASSLGLAYNEQFF.

This clonotype has more than one count but fewer than ten. The CDR3 loop is CSVEDRGGTEAFF. The CDR3 DNA sequence: TGCAGCGTTGAGGACAGGGGGGGAACTGAAGCTTTCTTT. The chain employs TRBV29-1 and TRBJ1-1, with TRBD1 identical over 10 bases. CDR3 length equals 13 residues. Germline V gene lookup returns CDR1 SQVTM and CDR2 ANQGSEA. Trimming took 3 bases from V and 5 from J; bases not matched to a gene: 3.

There are a few counts of this clonotype. CDR3 sequence: CASRRDRLASEAFF. Written as DNA, the CDR3 is TGTGCCAGTAGGCGGGACAGACTCGCCTCTGAAGCTTTCTTT. J is TRBJ1-1 and V is TRBV19, with 7 bases lining up with TRBD1. Per the germline V gene, CDR1 is LNHDA and CDR2 is SQIVND (reference sequence). This CDR3 spans 14 amino acids. V lost 6 bases and J lost 6; bases outside the gene matches: 10. The whole variable domain, filled in from reference TRBV19 and TRBJ1-1, reads DGGITQSPKYLFRKEGQNVTLSCEQNLNHDAMYWYRQDPGQGLRLIYYSQIVNDFQKGDIAEGYSVSREKKESFPLTVTSAQKNPTAFYLCASRRDRLASEAFFGQGTRLTVV.

The chain links TRBV4-1 to TRBJ2-7; tentative D call: TRBD1 (5 bases). The CDR3 spans 15 residues. Trimming removed 4 bases at V and 4 bases at J, with 17 bases between. Germline V CDR1 and CDR2: MGHRA, YSYEKL. The CDR3 region is CASSRALGRDYEQYV. As DNA, the CDR3 is TGCGCCAGCAGCCGGGCCTTGGGCAGGGATTACGAGCAGTACGTC.

There are a few counts of this clonotype. The chain links TRBV7-2 to TRBJ1-2; no reliable D call. The V end lost 7 bases, the J end lost 7 bases, and 16 bases lay between the germline ends. The CDR3 totals 13 residues. Germline CDR1 SGHTA, CDR2 FQGNSA. CDR3 residues: CASTPPGERGYTF. The CDR3 DNA follows: TGTGCCAGCACCCCGCCGGGAGAGCGTGGCTACACCTTC.

This chain connects TRBV7-2 to TRBJ2-3, with 8 bases aligning to TRBD1. Per germline, CDR1 SGHTA and CDR2 FQGNSA. The CDR3 is made up of 15 amino acids. The junction had 4 bases not matched to a gene; V was cut back by 1 base and J by 4 bases. CDR3 DNA sequence: TGTGCCAGCAGCTTAGGGCCAGGGGGCGCAGATACGCAGTATTTT. This gives the protein CASSLGPGGADTQYF.

This clonotype has just one count. V is TRBV12-3 or TRBV12-4 and J is TRBJ1-4; D gene unclear. The CDR3 extends over 14 amino acids. V was cut by 7 bases and J by 3 bases, with 12 bases left in between. The CDR3 loop is CASTSLEANEKLFF. CDR3 nucleotides: TGTGCCAGCACTTCTTTGGAGGCTAATGAAAAACTGTTTTTT.

The V gene is TRBV20-1, the J gene TRBJ2-2; a possible D gene is TRBD1 (6 bases). Between the trimmed V and J ends, which lost 6 bases and 1 base, there was a span of 15 bases. This CDR3 contains 15 residues. In germline, CDR1 is DFQATT, CDR2 SNEGSKA (reference sequence). This CDR3 reads CSAARPTGNTGELFF. In DNA form, the CDR3 reads TGCAGTGCCGCCCGGCCGACAGGGAACACCGGGGAGCTGTTTTTT.

The rearrangement joins TRBV9 to TRBJ2-2; D unclear. Germline V CDR1 and CDR2: SGDLS, YYNGEE. The CDR3 has 16 residues. V was clipped by 3 bases and J by 0 bases, with 12 bases between them. In nucleotides, the CDR3 is TGTGCCAGCAGCGCGAGAGGTCATTCGAACACCGGGGAGCTGTTTTTT. This sequence encodes CASSARGHSNTGELFF.

The chain employs TRBV30 and TRBJ1-5; D remains unclear. The CDR3 extends over 13 amino acids. Between the trimmed V and J ends, which lost 3 bases and 5 bases, there was a span of 11 bases. Germline CDR1 and CDR2: GTSNPN and SVGIG (reference sequence). This CDR3 reads CAWSPVPHQPQHF. The CDR3 nucleotides are TGTGCCTGGAGCCCCGTTCCCCATCAGCCCCAGCATTTT.

The V call is TRBV19, the J call TRBJ1-2; 7 bases agree with TRBD1. Germline assignment: CDR1 LNHDA and CDR2 SQIVND (reference sequence). This CDR3 region has 15 residues. The V segment lost 6 bases and the J segment 4 bases; nucleotides outside the gene matches: 11. The CDR3 region has the DNA TGTGCCAGTAGGATTGAGACAGGGACCCCCTATGGCTACACCTTC. Protein product: CASRIETGTPYGYTF.

This clonotype was counted a few times. The chain recombines TRBV12-3 or TRBV12-4 with TRBJ1-4; the D is unclear. The CDR3 runs to 13 residues. The V end lost 5 bases, the J end lost 3 bases, and 7 bases lay between the germline ends. The CDR3 loop reads CASSRRPNEKLFF. The CDR3 DNA reads as TGTGCCAGCAGTCGAAGACCTAATGAAAAACTGTTTTTT.

V and J are TRBV5-1 and TRBJ1-6; D is undetermined. Germline CDR1 reads SGHRS; CDR2 reads YFSETQ. The ends were cut back, 0 bases at V and 10 bases at J, with 14 bases in the middle. The CDR3 is made up of 15 amino acids. CDR3 in amino acids: CASSLEFQSGSPLHF. CDR3 nucleotides: TGCGCCAGCAGCTTGGAGTTCCAGTCCGGATCACCCCTCCACTTT.

This clonotype appeared many times. The chain employs TRBV6-5 and TRBJ2-7; perhaps TRBD1 as D (6 bases). Germline CDR1 reads MNHEY; CDR2 reads SVGAGI. CDR3 length: 14 amino acids. Deletions cut 6 bases from V and 0 bases from J, with 12 bases between. The CDR3 here is CASRPRGGSYEQYV. The CDR3 nucleotides are TGTGCCAGCAGACCCAGGGGTGGCTCCTACGAGCAGTACGTC.

This clonotype was recorded at least ten times. The V gene is TRBV7-2, the J gene TRBJ2-4, with 7 bases fitting TRBD1. V lost 3 bases to trimming and J lost 1 base; unmatched junction nucleotides: 3. This CDR3 comprises 15 residues. Germline V lookup: CDR1 SGHTA, CDR2 FQGNSA. CDR3 amino acids: CASSFRGPAKNIQYF. The CDR3 nucleotides read TGTGCCAGCAGCTTTAGGGGGCCTGCCAAAAACATTCAGTACTTC. The whole variable domain, remainder taken from reference TRBV7-2 and TRBJ2-4, is GAGVSQSPSNKVTEKGKDVELRCDPISGHTALYWYRQSLGQGLEFLIYFQGNSAPDKSGLPSDRFSAERTGGSVSTLTIQRTQQEDSAVYLCASSFRGPAKNIQYFGAGTRLSVL.

Regarding this clonotype: A read error may explain this, as a much larger clone is one base away. The rearrangement links TRBV11-1 to TRBJ1-6; 10 bases are a match to TRBD1. Trimming cost V 7 bases and J 9 bases; bases outside gene matches: 3. The CDR3 has 13 amino acids. Germline loops: CDR1 SGHAT, CDR2 FQDESV (reference sequence). The CDR3 protein is CASNGQGGSPLHF. CDR3 nucleotides: TGTGCCAGCAATGGACAGGGGGGTTCACCCCTCCACTTT. Using reference TRBV11-1 and TRBJ1-6 for the parts outside the CDR3, the full variable domain is EAEVAQSPRYKITEKSQAVAFWCDPISGHATLYWYRQILGQGPELLVQFQDESVVDDSQLPKDRFSAERLKGVDSTLKIQPAELGDSAMYLCASNGQGGSPLHFGNGTRLTVT.

This clonotype was detected ten times or more. The rearrangement uses TRBV29-1 and TRBJ2-3; D is perhaps TRBD1 or TRBD2 (6 bases each). The CDR3 is made up of 16 amino acids. Germline lookup yields CDR1 SQVTM and CDR2 ANQGSEA. V lost 2 bases, J lost 4 bases, and 19 bases lay in between. The CDR3 is CSVELGAEGVADTQYF. The CDR3 nucleotides read TGCAGCGTTGAACTGGGAGCGGAGGGGGTCGCAGATACGCAGTATTTT.

This clonotype was seen more than once but under ten times. V is TRBV2 and J is TRBJ1-5; TRBD1 is a possible D gene (5 bases). Trimming stripped 6 bases from V and 6 bases from J, with 12 bases between. From germline, CDR1 is SNHLY and CDR2 FYNNEI. This CDR3 spans 13 amino acids. As DNA, the CDR3 is TGTGCCAGCAGCTCAGGGTCGGGTCAGCCCCAGCATTTT. Protein product: CASSSGSGQPQHF.